One and the same sample provided the 18 T cell receptor beta chains below, sequenced in a study of cytomegalovirus exposure and HLA in healthy donors. Primers included in the PCR were 60 Vbeta and 13 Jbeta primers. Sequenced by immunoSEQ multiplex PCR; TCRdb stores in-frame clones only, minus some. The sample totals around 65,000 clones. Input material: PBMCs. All receptors come from a boy aged 10-17 years in good health and CMV-seronegative.

V gene TRBV2 combines with J gene TRBJ1-2, with D possibly being TRBD1 (6 bases). The CDR3 has 15 amino acids. Trimming stripped 8 bases from V and 4 bases from J, with 20 bases between. Germline V lookup: CDR1 SNHLY, CDR2 FYNNEI. DNA for the CDR3: TGTGCCAGCTGCCCGATGGACAGACTCTTCTATGGCTACACCTTC. Protein sequence: CASCPMDRLFYGYTF. Drawing the rest from reference TRBV2 and TRBJ1-2, the complete variable domain is EPEVTQTPSHQVTQMGQEVILRCVPISNHLYFYWYRQILGQKVEFLVSFYNNEISEKSEIFDDQFSVERPDGSNFTLKIRSTKLEDSAMYFCASCPMDRLFYGYTFGSGTRLTVV.

The rearrangement links TRBV30 to TRBJ1-4, with D possibly being TRBD1 (6 bases). CDR1 and CDR2 (germline): GTSNPN, SVGIG (reference sequence). The CDR3 has 13 amino acids. V was shortened by 5 bases and J by 5 bases, with 12 bases between the two germline ends. Written as DNA, the CDR3 is TGTGCCTGGGGAGGACAGAGGAATGAAAAACTGTTTTTT. Translation gives CAWGGQRNEKLFF.

The chain combines TRBV27 with TRBJ2-7; 9 positions match TRBD1. Per the germline V gene, CDR1 is MNHEY and CDR2 is SMNVEV (reference sequence). Unmatched junction bases numbered 10, after V lost 4 bases and J lost 3 bases. The length of the CDR3 is 16 residues. The CDR3 region has the DNA TGTGCCAGCAGTTCAACCCTACGGGACAGGGTCTACGAGCAGTACTTC. Protein product: CASSSTLRDRVYEQYF.

This sequence joins TRBV27 and TRBJ1-3; D unclear. Trimming took off 4 bases at V and 8 bases at J, with 15 bases between the two ends. The germline CDR1 and CDR2 sequences are MNHEY and SMNVEV (reference sequence). The CDR3 is 14 residues long. CDR3 sequence: CASSSRGTWDTIYF. The DNA for the CDR3 is TGTGCCAGCAGTTCGAGAGGAACTTGGGACACCATATATTTT.

The rearrangement joins TRBV6-1 to TRBJ2-7; TRBD2 aligns across 7 bases. The germline gives CDR1 MNHNS, CDR2 SASEGT. The V segment lost 7 bases and the J segment 5 bases; nucleotides outside the gene matches: 5. This CDR3 is 12 amino acids long. The CDR3 DNA reads TGTGCCAGCAAAGCGGGGTCGAACGAGCAGTACTTC. The encoded protein is CASKAGSNEQYF.

The chain has TRBV5-6 and TRBJ2-7; 9 bases agree with TRBD1. This CDR3 is 15 amino acids long. The germline CDR1 and CDR2 sequences are SGHDT and YYEEEE. V lost 5 bases, J lost 2 bases, and 8 bases stayed unmatched. The CDR3 sequence is CASRYTGGPAYEQYF. As DNA, the CDR3 is TGTGCCAGCAGATATACAGGGGGCCCTGCCTACGAGCAGTACTTC.

The J gene is TRBJ1-1, the V gene TRBV5-1; 9 nucleotides align to TRBD1. J lost 3 bases, V lost 3 bases, and 18 bases had no gene match. This CDR3 is built from 19 residues. Germline V gene lookup returns CDR1 SGHRS and CDR2 YFSETQ. CDR3 sequence reads: CASSWPGQGSPPADTEAFF. The DNA for the CDR3 is TGCGCCAGCAGCTGGCCGGGACAGGGAAGTCCTCCTGCGGACACTGAAGCTTTCTTT.

J is TRBJ2-2 and V is TRBV25-1; 7 positions match TRBD2. The CDR3 is 14 amino acids. V gave up 6 bases and J gave up 6 bases; unmatched junction bases: 7. The germline V gene encodes CDR1 MGHDK and CDR2 SYGVNS. Written as DNA, the CDR3 is TGTGCCAGCAGGGGGGGGACGTCCTCCGGGGAGCTGTTTTTT. Translation gives CASRGGTSSGELFF. The full variable domain, rest sourced from reference TRBV25-1 and TRBJ2-2, is EADIYQTPRYLVIGTGKKITLECSQTMGHDKMYWYQQDPGMELHLIHYSYGVNSTEKGDLSSESTVSRIRTEHFPLTLESARPSHTSQYLCASRGGTSSGELFFGEGSRLTVL.

V gene TRBV18 combines with J gene TRBJ2-7; the match to TRBD2 covers 13 bases. CDR1 and CDR2 from the germline V gene are KGHSH and LQKENI. CDR3 size: 17 residues. Trimming took 3 bases from V and 2 from J; bases not matched to a gene: 7. CDR3 sequence (DNA): TGTGCCAGCTCACCCGAGGGACTAGCGGGAATCCCCTACGAGCAGTACTTC. It codes for CASSPEGLAGIPYEQYF.

The chain is built from TRBV28 and TRBJ1-1; 7 bases are shared with TRBD1. CDR1 and CDR2 from the germline V gene are MDHEN and SYDVKM. There are 18 residues in the CDR3. V shed 2 bases, J shed 2 bases, and the junction held 14 bases outside the gene matches. CDR3 sequence: CASSLPLMTGMRNTEAFF. In nucleotides, the CDR3 is TGTGCCAGCAGTTTACCCCTCATGACAGGGATGAGAAACACTGAAGCTTTCTTT.

The genes are TRBV19 and TRBJ1-1; a weak D match, TRBD1 (5 bases). The CDR3 sequence is 15 residues long. Germline CDR1 and CDR2: LNHDA and SQIVND (reference sequence). The V and J ends lost 3 bases and 5 bases respectively, with 16 bases between them. The CDR3 here is CASSIRAGPGTEAFF. The CDR3 nucleotides read TGTGCCAGTAGTATTCGCGCGGGACCGGGAACTGAAGCTTTCTTT.

This chain links TRBV4-1 with TRBJ1-1; D perhaps matches TRBD1 (5 bases). The length of the CDR3 is 14 residues. Trimming stripped 4 bases from V and 5 bases from J, with 14 bases between. Germline V CDR1 and CDR2: MGHRA, YSYEKL. The CDR3 DNA sequence: TGCGCCAGCAGCCGGACGGTAGGGGATACTGAAGCTTTCTTT. The encoded protein is CASSRTVGDTEAFF.

CDR3 residues: CASSGMISGTNLLDEQYF. CDR3 DNA: TGTGCCAGCAGCGGTATGATATCGGGTACTAACCTCCTCGACGAGCAGTACTTC. V and J are TRBV2 and TRBJ2-7; no definite D call. Per germline, CDR1 SNHLY and CDR2 FYNNEI. The V end lost 6 bases, the J end lost 5 bases, and 29 bases lay between the germline ends. The CDR3 covers 18 residues.

The J gene is TRBJ1-6, the V gene TRBV6-5, with 11 positions matching TRBD1. The J segment lost 10 bases and the V segment lost 5 bases, leaving 4 bases of the junction unmatched. Germline V gives CDR1 MNHEY, CDR2 SVGAGI. This CDR3 is built from 14 residues. The CDR3 sequence: CASSDRDRGSPLHF. CDR3 nucleotides: TGTGCCAGCAGTGACCGGGACAGGGGGTCACCCCTCCACTTT.

V gene TRBV10-3 combines with J gene TRBJ1-1; 8 nucleotides agree with TRBD1. The germline gives CDR1 ENHRY, CDR2 SYGVKD. The CDR3 has 15 amino acids. After removal of 4 bases from V and 5 bases from J, the junction contained 9 bases not matched to a gene. The CDR3 here is CAISVAGGGKTEAFF. As DNA, the CDR3 is TGTGCCATCAGTGTGGCAGGGGGCGGGAAGACTGAAGCTTTCTTT.

The V and J genes are TRBV4-1 and TRBJ2-4; D possibly corresponds to TRBD1 (6 bases). From germline, CDR1 is MGHRA and CDR2 YSYEKL. V was clipped by 2 bases and J by 5 bases, with 10 bases between them. This CDR3 is built from 14 residues. The CDR3, as DNA: TGCGCCAGCAGCCAAACGCAGGGGCAAAACATTCAGTACTTC. Protein sequence: CASSQTQGQNIQYF.

The chain carries TRBV5-1 and TRBJ1-1; 8 nucleotides agree with TRBD1. This CDR3 contains 14 residues. CDR1 is SGHRS, CDR2 YFSETQ, per germline. After removal of 3 bases from V and 1 base from J, the junction contained 2 bases not matched to a gene. This CDR3 reads CASSWGQENTEAFF. For the CDR3, the DNA is TGCGCCAGCAGCTGGGGACAGGAGAACACTGAAGCTTTCTTT.

The CDR3 sequence is CASSVWDSSTDTQYF. DNA for the CDR3: TGTGCCAGCAGCGTATGGGACTCAAGCACAGATACGCAGTATTTT. This sequence joins TRBV9 and TRBJ2-3, with a tentative D call TRBD2 (6 bases). Germline V lookup: CDR1 SGDLS, CDR2 YYNGEE. Deletions cut 1 base from V and 0 bases from J, with 9 bases between. The CDR3 spans 15 residues. The full variable domain, its missing parts supplied by reference TRBV9 and TRBJ2-3, is DSGVTQTPKHLITATGQRVTLRCSPRSGDLSVYWYQQSLDQGLQFLIQYYNGEERAKGNILERFSAQQFPDLHSELNLSSLELGDSALYFCASSVWDSSTDTQYFGPGTRLTVL.